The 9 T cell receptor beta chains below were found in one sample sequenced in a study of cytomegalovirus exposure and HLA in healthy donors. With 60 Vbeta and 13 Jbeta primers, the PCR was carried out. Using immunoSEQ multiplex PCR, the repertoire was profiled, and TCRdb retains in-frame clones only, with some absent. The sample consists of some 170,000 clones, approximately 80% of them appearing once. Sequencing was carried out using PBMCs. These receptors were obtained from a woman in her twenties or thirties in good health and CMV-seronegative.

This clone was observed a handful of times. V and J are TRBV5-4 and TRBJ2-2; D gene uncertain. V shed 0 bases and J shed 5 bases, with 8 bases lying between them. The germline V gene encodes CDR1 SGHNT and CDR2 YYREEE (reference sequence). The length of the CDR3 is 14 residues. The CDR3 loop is CASSLAQRTGELFF. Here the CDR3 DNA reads TGTGCCAGCAGCTTGGCCCAACGGACCGGGGAGCTGTTTTTT.

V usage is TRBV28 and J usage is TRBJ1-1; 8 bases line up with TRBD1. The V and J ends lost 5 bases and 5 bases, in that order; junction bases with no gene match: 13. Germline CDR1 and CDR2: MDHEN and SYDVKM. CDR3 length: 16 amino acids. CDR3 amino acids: CASSNSGGAWVTEAFF. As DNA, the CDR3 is TGTGCCAGCAGTAACTCAGGGGGCGCTTGGGTAACTGAAGCTTTCTTT.

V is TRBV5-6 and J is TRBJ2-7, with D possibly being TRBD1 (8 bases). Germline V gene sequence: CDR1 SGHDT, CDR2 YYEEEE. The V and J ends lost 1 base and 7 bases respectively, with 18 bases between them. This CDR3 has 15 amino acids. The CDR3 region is CASSLWGGTGQEQYF. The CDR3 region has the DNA TGTGCCAGCAGCTTGTGGGGGGGGACAGGACAGGAGCAGTACTTC. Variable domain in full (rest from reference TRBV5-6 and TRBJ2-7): DAGVTQSPTHLIKTRGQQVTLRCSPKSGHDTVSWYQQALGQGPQFIFQYYEEEERQRGNFPDRFSGHQFPNYSSELNVNALLLGDSALYLCASSLWGGTGQEQYFGPGTRLTVT.

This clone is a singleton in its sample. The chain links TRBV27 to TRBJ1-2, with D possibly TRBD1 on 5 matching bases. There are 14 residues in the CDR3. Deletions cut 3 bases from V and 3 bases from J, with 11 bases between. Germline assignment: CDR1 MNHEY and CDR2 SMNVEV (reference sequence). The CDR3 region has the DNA TGTGCCAGCAGTTTCAAGCAGGGTTACTATGGCTACACCTTC. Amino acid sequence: CASSFKQGYYGYTF.

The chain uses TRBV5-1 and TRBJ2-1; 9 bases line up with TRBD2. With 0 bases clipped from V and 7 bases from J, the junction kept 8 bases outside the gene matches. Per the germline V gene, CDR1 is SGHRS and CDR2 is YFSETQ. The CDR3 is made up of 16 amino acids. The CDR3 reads CASSLVSSGTGNEQFF. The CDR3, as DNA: TGCGCCAGCAGCTTGGTGTCTAGCGGGACTGGAAATGAGCAGTTCTTC.

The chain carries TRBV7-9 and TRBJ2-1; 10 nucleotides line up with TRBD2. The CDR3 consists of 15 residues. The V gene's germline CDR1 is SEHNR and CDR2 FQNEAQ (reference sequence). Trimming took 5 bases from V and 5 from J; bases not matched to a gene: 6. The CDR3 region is CASSVLAGIDNEQFF. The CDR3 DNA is TGTGCCAGCAGCGTACTAGCGGGAATTGACAATGAGCAGTTCTTC. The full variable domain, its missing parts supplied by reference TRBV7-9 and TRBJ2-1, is DTGVSQNPRHKITKRGQNVTFRCDPISEHNRLYWYRQTLGQGPEFLTYFQNEAQLEKSRLLSDRFSAERPKGSFSTLEIQRTEQGDSAMYLCASSVLAGIDNEQFFGPGTRLTVL.

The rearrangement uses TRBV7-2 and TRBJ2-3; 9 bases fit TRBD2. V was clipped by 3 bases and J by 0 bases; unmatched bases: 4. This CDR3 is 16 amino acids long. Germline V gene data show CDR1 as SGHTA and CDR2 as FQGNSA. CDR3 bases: TGTGCCAGCAGCTTGGTAGCGGGAGATAGCACAGATACGCAGTATTTT. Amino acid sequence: CASSLVAGDSTDTQYF.

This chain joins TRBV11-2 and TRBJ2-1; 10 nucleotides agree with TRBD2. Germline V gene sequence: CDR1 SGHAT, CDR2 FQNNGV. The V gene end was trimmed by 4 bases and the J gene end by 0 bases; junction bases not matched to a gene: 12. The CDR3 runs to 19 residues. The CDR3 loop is CASSSAPSGSRSSYNEQFF. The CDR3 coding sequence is TGTGCCAGCAGCTCAGCCCCTAGCGGGAGCCGCAGCTCCTACAATGAGCAGTTCTTC.

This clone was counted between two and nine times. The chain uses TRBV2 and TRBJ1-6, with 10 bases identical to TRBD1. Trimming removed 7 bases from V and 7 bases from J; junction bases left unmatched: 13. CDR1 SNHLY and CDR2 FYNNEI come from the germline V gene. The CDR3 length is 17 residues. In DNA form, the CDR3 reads TGTGCCAGCAATCCAAGACAGGGGGCCTTTCAGAATTCACCCCTCCACTTT. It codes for CASNPRQGAFQNSPLHF.